Reported below is one TCR beta chain. Its antigen is as yet unknown. This entry comes from a study of somatic mutations in cytotoxic T cells in rheumatoid arthritis. Across the whole study: Certain V beta antibody-stained T-cell populations, V beta1+ cells sequenced for TCRB among them, were flow-sorted to nearly 100% purity. Findings of the study overall: Between rheumatoid arthritis patients and age-matched healthy controls, CD8+ T-cell clonality showed no significant difference. With 65 patients examined, 7 or 8 had a largest CD8+ clone exceeding 20% of CD8+ cells.

Germline lookup yields CDR1 SGDLS and CDR2 YYNGEE. Trimming shortened V by 4 bases and J by 0 bases, and 10 bases separated the two germline ends. The CDR3 has 14 amino acids. Clones were read by immunoSEQ multiplex PCR, and TCRdb kept only the in-frame ones, dropping some. Seen here are roughly 4,500 clones, 55% to 75% observed once, and the top ten hold under 50%. The receptor was isolated from an adult with rheumatoid arthritis. The sequenced sample consisted of CD8+ T cells sorted from blood. The chain employs TRBV9 and TRBJ2-5; TRBD1 might be the D (5 bases). The CDR3 DNA reads TGTGCCAGCAGCCCTCGACAGAACCAAGAGACCCAGTACTTC. It encodes CASSPRQNQETQYF.